This record covers a single T cell receptor (beta chain). Its target is not known. The V gene lost 6 bases and the J gene lost 4 bases, with 14 bases spanning the gap. CDR1 is LNHDA, CDR2 SQIVND, per germline (reference sequence). The CDR3 totals 14 residues. Only in-frame clones appear in the TCRdb table, and some are missing; sequencing was by immunoSEQ multiplex PCR. The table shows about 75,000 clones, with approximately 80% occurring only once. This sample is part of a study of T cell clones after liver transplantation. Turning to the study itself: Post-transplant blood was tracked for graft-donor-reactive T cell clones identified in a pre-transplant mixed lymphocyte reaction. Graft-donor-reactive sequences were compared with third-party-reactive TCRbeta sequences from pre-transplant mixed lymphocyte reactions. Timepoints were pre-transplant, pre-withdrawal, and after withdrawal was completed or failed.

Study-wide findings and caveats: Graft donor-reactive T cells may have migrated into the graft rather than being deleted.

This receptor was identified in a human patient who received a liver transplant. The graft donor may account for some of the T cells. The J gene is TRBJ2-3, the V gene TRBV19; D might be TRBD2 (6 bases). The sample was CD4+ T cells from blood, taken less than 50 months after liver transplant. The CDR3 nucleotides are TGTGCCAGTAGCCCTGGGACTTATCCAGATACGCAGTATTTT. Protein: CASSPGTYPDTQYF.